This T cell receptor (beta chain) was captured by sequencing in a study of post-analysis software for immune sequencing data. Whole-study results and caveats: Roughly 5 TRBV segments occurring more often in patients than controls included TRBV5-6, TRBV5-1 and TRBV20-1.

This clonotype was found many times. The antigen remains undetermined. Deletions cut 5 bases from V and 3 bases from J, with 16 bases between. The CDR3 runs 15 residues. TCR beta libraries were prepared from cDNA with unique molecular identifiers. A single record per CDR3 protein comes from TCRdb applying MiXCR to the PCR reads. This sample has some 240,000 distinct CDR3 sequences, with 30% to 45% found just once. The origin of this receptor is a girl aged 5-17 years with multiple sclerosis. Sequenced: blood. V and J are TRBV12-3 or TRBV12-4 and TRBJ1-1; no clear D. The CDR3: CASSPPGPGHTEAFF. The CDR3 DNA reads TGTGCCAGCAGTCCTCCGGGTCCTGGGCACACTGAAGCTTTCTTT.